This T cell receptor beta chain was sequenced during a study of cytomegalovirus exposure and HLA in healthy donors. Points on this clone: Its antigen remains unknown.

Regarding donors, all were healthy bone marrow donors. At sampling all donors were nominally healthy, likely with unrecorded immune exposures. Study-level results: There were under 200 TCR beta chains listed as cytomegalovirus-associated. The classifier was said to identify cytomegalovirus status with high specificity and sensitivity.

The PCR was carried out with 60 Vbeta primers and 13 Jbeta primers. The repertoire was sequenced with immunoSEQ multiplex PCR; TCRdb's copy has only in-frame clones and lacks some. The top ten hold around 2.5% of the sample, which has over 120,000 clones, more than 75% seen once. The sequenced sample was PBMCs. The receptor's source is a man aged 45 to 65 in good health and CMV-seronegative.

The CDR3 loop is CASKPRTTSGFPSYNEQFF. CDR3 DNA sequence: TGCGCCAGCAAACCTCGAACGACTAGCGGGTTCCCCTCCTACAATGAGCAGTTCTTC. The rearrangement joins TRBV5-1 to TRBJ2-1; 10 bases agree with TRBD2. Germline V gene data show CDR1 as SGHRS and CDR2 as YFSETQ. The CDR3 runs to 19 residues. Trimming removed 6 bases from V and 0 bases from J; junction bases left unmatched: 15.